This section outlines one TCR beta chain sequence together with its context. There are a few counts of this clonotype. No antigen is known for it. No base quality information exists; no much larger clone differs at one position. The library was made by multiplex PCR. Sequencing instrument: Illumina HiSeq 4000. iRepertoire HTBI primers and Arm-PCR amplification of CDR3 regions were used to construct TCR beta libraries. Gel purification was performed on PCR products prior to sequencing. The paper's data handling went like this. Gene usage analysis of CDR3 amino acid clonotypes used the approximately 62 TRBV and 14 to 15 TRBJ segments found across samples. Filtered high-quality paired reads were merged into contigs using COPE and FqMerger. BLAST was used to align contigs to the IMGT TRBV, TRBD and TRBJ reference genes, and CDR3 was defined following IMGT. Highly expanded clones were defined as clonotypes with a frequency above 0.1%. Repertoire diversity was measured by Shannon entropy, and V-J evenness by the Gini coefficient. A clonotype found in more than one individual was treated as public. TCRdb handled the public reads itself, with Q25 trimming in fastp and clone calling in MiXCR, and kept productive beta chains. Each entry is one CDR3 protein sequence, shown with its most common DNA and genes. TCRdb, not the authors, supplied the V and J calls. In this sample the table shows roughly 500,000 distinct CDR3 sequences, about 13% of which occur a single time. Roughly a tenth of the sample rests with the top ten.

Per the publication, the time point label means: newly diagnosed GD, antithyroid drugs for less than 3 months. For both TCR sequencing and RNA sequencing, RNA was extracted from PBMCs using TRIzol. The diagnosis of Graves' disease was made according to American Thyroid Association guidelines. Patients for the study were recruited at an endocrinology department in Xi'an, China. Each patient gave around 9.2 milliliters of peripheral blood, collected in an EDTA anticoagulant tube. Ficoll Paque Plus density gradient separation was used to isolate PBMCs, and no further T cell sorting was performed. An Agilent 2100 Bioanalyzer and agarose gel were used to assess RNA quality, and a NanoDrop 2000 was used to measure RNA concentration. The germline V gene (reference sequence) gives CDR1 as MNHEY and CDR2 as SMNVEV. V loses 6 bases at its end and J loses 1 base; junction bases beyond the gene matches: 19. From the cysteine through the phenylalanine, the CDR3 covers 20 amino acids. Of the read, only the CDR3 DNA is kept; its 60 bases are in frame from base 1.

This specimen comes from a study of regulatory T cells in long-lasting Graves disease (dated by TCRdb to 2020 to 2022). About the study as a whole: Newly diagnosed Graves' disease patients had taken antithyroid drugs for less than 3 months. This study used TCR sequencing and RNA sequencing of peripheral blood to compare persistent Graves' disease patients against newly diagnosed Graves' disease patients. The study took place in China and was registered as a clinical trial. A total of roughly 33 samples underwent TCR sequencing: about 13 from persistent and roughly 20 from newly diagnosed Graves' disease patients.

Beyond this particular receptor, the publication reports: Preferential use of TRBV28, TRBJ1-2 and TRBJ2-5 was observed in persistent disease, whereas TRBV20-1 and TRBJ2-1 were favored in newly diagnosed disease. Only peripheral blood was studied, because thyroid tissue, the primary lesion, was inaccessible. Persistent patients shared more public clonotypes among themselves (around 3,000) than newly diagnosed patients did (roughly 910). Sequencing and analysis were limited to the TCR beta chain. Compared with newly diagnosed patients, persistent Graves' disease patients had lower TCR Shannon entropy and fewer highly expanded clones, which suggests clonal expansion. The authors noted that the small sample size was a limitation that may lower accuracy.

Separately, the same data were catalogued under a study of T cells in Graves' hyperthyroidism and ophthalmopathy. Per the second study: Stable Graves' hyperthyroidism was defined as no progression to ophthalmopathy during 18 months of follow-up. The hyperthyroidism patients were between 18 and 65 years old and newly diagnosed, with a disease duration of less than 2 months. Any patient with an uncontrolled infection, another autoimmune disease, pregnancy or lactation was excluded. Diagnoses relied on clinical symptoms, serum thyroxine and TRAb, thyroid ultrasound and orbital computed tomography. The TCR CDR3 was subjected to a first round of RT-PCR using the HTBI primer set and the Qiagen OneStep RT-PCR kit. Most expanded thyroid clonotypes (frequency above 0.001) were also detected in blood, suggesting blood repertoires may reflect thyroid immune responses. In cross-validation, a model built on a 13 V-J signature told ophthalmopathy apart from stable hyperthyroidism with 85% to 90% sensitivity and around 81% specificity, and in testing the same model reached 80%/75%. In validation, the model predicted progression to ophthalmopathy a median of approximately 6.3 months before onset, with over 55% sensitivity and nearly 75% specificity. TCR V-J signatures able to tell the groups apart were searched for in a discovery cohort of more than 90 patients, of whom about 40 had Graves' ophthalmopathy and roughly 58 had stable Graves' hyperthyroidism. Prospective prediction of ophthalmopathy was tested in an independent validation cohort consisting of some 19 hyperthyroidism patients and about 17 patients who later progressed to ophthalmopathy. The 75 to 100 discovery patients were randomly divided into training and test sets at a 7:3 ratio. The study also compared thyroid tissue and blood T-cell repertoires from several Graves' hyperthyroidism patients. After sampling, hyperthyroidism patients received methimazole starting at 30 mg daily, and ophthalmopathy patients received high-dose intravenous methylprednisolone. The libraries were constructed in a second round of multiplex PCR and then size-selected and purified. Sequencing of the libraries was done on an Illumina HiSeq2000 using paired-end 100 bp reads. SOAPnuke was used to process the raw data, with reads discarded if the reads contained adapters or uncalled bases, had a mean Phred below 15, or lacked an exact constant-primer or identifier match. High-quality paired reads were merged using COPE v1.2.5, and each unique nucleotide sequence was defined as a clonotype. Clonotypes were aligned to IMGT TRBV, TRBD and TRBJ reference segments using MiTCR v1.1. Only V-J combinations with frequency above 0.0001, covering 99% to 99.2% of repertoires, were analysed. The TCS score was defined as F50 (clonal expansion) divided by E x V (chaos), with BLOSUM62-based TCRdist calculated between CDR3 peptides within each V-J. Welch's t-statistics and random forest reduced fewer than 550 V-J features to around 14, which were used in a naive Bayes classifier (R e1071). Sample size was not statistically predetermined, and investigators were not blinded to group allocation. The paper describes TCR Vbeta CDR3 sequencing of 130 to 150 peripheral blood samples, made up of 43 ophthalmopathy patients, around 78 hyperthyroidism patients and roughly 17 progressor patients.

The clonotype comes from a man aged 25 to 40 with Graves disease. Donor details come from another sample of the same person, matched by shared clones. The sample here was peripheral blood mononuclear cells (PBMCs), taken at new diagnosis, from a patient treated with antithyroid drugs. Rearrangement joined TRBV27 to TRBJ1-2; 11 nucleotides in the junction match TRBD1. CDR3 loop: CASRSLHTGGQGAVNYGYTF. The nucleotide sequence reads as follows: TGTGCCAGCAGGTCCCTCCATACCGGAGGACAGGGGGCCGTTAACTATGGCTACACCTTC.